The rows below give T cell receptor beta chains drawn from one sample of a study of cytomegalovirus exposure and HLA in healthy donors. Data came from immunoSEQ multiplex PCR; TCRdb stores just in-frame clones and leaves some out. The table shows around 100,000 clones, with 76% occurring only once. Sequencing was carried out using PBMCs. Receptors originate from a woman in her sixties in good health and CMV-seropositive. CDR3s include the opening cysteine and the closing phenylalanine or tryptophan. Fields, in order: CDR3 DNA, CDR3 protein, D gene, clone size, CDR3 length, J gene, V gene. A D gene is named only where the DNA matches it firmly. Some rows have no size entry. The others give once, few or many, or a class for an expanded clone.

CDR3nt: TGCGCCAGTTCCACTTTTAACTCCTACAATGAGCAGTTCTTC
CDR3aa: CASSTFNSYNEQFF
d_gene: NA
abundance: NA
len: 14
j_gene: TRBJ2-1
v_gene: TRBV5-1

CDR3nt: TGTGCCAGCCAGAAGGAAGCTAACTATGGCTACGCCTTC
CDR3aa: CASQKEANYGYAF
d_gene: NA
abundance: NA
len: 13
j_gene: TRBJ1-2
v_gene: TRBV4-2

CDR3nt: TGTGCCAGCAGCTTAGTGGCGGGAGTGTCTTACAATGAGCAGTTCTTC
CDR3aa: CASSLVAGVSYNEQFF
d_gene: TRBD2
abundance: NA
len: 16
j_gene: TRBJ2-1
v_gene: TRBV7-9

CDR3nt: TGTGCCAGCAGTCGAAGTAGCGGGGCTAACATTGCGAACACCGGGGAGCTGTTTTTT
CDR3aa: CASSRSSGANIANTGELFF
d_gene: TRBD2
abundance: NA
len: 19
j_gene: TRBJ2-2
v_gene: TRBV2

CDR3nt: TGTGCCAGTAAGCGGGAGAGCTCCTACAATGAGCAGTTCTTC
CDR3aa: CASKRESSYNEQFF
d_gene: TRBD2
abundance: few
len: 14
j_gene: TRBJ2-1
v_gene: TRBV19

CDR3nt: TGTGCCAGTTCCTTCTCAGGGGGGTTGGATGAGCAGTTCTTC
CDR3aa: CASSFSGGLDEQFF
d_gene: NA
abundance: NA
len: 14
j_gene: TRBJ2-1
v_gene: TRBV19

CDR3nt: TGTGCCAGCAGTGAGTCCCAGGGGCTGCCTTACAGCCCTTTCTTT
CDR3aa: CASSESQGLPYSPFF
d_gene: NA
abundance: NA
len: 15
j_gene: TRBJ1-1
v_gene: TRBV6-1

CDR3nt: TGTGCCGAATCGATTAGGGGTGTTGGTTTCTTT
CDR3aa: CAESIRGVGFF
d_gene: NA
abundance: NA
len: 11
j_gene: TRBJ1-1
v_gene: TRBV30

CDR3nt: TGCGCCAGCAGCTTGGCCCACGGCTCTGGAAACACCATATATTTT
CDR3aa: CASSLAHGSGNTIYF
d_gene: NA
abundance: NA
len: 15
j_gene: TRBJ1-3
v_gene: TRBV5-1

CDR3nt: TGCGCCAGCAGCCAAGATACAAGGGGCGCTTACCGTGGCTACACCTTC
CDR3aa: CASSQDTRGAYRGYTF
d_gene: NA
abundance: few
len: 16
j_gene: TRBJ1-2
v_gene: TRBV4-1

CDR3nt: TGTGCCAGCAGCCCCCGGACTAGCTACGAGCAGTACTTC
CDR3aa: CASSPRTSYEQYF
d_gene: TRBD2
abundance: NA
len: 13
j_gene: TRBJ2-7
v_gene: TRBV5-4

CDR3nt: TGTGCCAGCAGCCCAGGCGGGAGCGTCTACGAGCAGTACTTC
CDR3aa: CASSPGGSVYEQYF
d_gene: TRBD2
abundance: NA
len: 14
j_gene: TRBJ2-7
v_gene: TRBV9

CDR3nt: TGTGCCAGCAGCTGGGACAGGGGTAGATTGAACACTGAAGCTTTCTTT
CDR3aa: CASSWDRGRLNTEAFF
d_gene: TRBD1
abundance: NA
len: 16
j_gene: TRBJ1-1
v_gene: TRBV5-6

CDR3nt: TGTGCCAGCAGCGCCGGGACAGGGTACGACTATGGCTACACCTTC
CDR3aa: CASSAGTGYDYGYTF
d_gene: TRBD1
abundance: NA
len: 15
j_gene: TRBJ1-2
v_gene: TRBV9

CDR3nt: TGTGCCAGCAGACCTGGGGGGTCGGGGAACAATGAGCAGTTCTTC
CDR3aa: CASRPGGSGNNEQFF
d_gene: NA
abundance: NA
len: 15
j_gene: TRBJ2-1
v_gene: TRBV6-5

CDR3nt: TGTGCCAGCCCCCGGTCCTCTGGGGCCAACGTCCTGACTTTC
CDR3aa: CASPRSSGANVLTF
d_gene: NA
abundance: NA
len: 14
j_gene: TRBJ2-6
v_gene: TRBV19

CDR3nt: TGCGCCAGCAGTCAACCGTGCCGGGGGACAGGGCGAATCGGCATTCAGTACTTC
CDR3aa: CASSQPCRGTGRIGIQYF
d_gene: TRBD1
abundance: NA
len: 18
j_gene: TRBJ2-4
v_gene: TRBV23-1

CDR3nt: TGCGCCAGCAGCACCCTAGCGGGAGGGATCGATACGCAGTATTTT
CDR3aa: CASSTLAGGIDTQYF
d_gene: TRBD2
abundance: few
len: 15
j_gene: TRBJ2-3
v_gene: TRBV5-1

CDR3nt: TGTGCCACCGATCCGGGACAGGGGGTCAATGAGCAGTTCTTC
CDR3aa: CATDPGQGVNEQFF
d_gene: TRBD1
abundance: NA
len: 14
j_gene: TRBJ2-1
v_gene: TRBV5-5

CDR3nt: TGTGCCAGCAGCTTTACCGGGACTAGCGGGAGAGAGACCCAGTACTTC
CDR3aa: CASSFTGTSGRETQYF
d_gene: TRBD2
abundance: NA
len: 16
j_gene: TRBJ2-5
v_gene: TRBV13

CDR3nt: TGTGCCAGCAGCCAGGGGACGGGAAGGGCAGAGACCCAGTACTTC
CDR3aa: CASSQGTGRAETQYF
d_gene: NA
abundance: NA
len: 15
j_gene: TRBJ2-5
v_gene: TRBV11-2

CDR3nt: TGTGCCAGCAGCCCAAAGTTAAGGGGCTCTGGCTACACCTTC
CDR3aa: CASSPKLRGSGYTF
d_gene: NA
abundance: NA
len: 14
j_gene: TRBJ1-2
v_gene: TRBV14

CDR3nt: TGTGCCAGCCTCCCGGGACTAGGAGGAGAGACCCAGTACTTC
CDR3aa: CASLPGLGGETQYF
d_gene: TRBD2
abundance: NA
len: 14
j_gene: TRBJ2-5
v_gene: TRBV18

CDR3nt: TGTGCCAGCAGCCGAGGTAGCGGGGACTACAATGAGCAGTTCTTC
CDR3aa: CASSRGSGDYNEQFF
d_gene: TRBD2
abundance: NA
len: 15
j_gene: TRBJ2-1
v_gene: TRBV7-6

CDR3nt: TGTGCCAGCAGCTTAGTACTTGCGGGAGCCGACACCGGGGAGCTGTTTTTT
CDR3aa: CASSLVLAGADTGELFF
d_gene: TRBD2
abundance: NA
len: 17
j_gene: TRBJ2-2
v_gene: TRBV7-2

CDR3nt: TGTGCCGTGGACAGGGGGCCCGGCTACACCTTC
CDR3aa: CAVDRGPGYTF
d_gene: TRBD1
abundance: NA
len: 11
j_gene: TRBJ1-2
v_gene: TRBV28

CDR3nt: TGTGCCAGCAGTCAAGGACATCCTGGAAACACCATATATTTT
CDR3aa: CASSQGHPGNTIYF
d_gene: NA
abundance: NA
len: 14
j_gene: TRBJ1-3
v_gene: TRBV28

CDR3nt: TGTGCCAGCAGCCCCGGGGAAAACTATGGCTACACCTTC
CDR3aa: CASSPGENYGYTF
d_gene: NA
abundance: NA
len: 13
j_gene: TRBJ1-2
v_gene: TRBV7-3

CDR3nt: TGTGCCAGCAGCAACAGACAGTATAGCAATCAGCCCCAGCATTTT
CDR3aa: CASSNRQYSNQPQHF
d_gene: NA
abundance: few
len: 15
j_gene: TRBJ1-5
v_gene: TRBV5-8

CDR3nt: TGTGCCAGTGGGCAGGGGGAGACCCAGTACTTC
CDR3aa: CASGQGETQYF
d_gene: NA
abundance: NA
len: 11
j_gene: TRBJ2-5
v_gene: TRBV6-6

CDR3nt: TGTGCCAGCAGGTTTATGGGGTCCAGGACAAGCCATGGCTACACCTTC
CDR3aa: CASRFMGSRTSHGYTF
d_gene: NA
abundance: NA
len: 16
j_gene: TRBJ1-2
v_gene: TRBV7-3

CDR3nt: TGTGCCAGTTGGGACAGGGTTCCCACCGGGGAGCTGTTTTTT
CDR3aa: CASWDRVPTGELFF
d_gene: TRBD1
abundance: NA
len: 14
j_gene: TRBJ2-2
v_gene: TRBV19

CDR3nt: TGTGCCAGCAGTCCTGTAGGGGAACAAGTTTTCGCAACTAATGAAAAACTGTTTTTT
CDR3aa: CASSPVGEQVFATNEKLFF
d_gene: NA
abundance: NA
len: 19
j_gene: TRBJ1-4
v_gene: TRBV28

CDR3nt: TGTGCCAGCAGCTTGGGACAGTCCACCGGGGAGCTGTTTTTT
CDR3aa: CASSLGQSTGELFF
d_gene: TRBD1
abundance: NA
len: 14
j_gene: TRBJ2-2
v_gene: TRBV7-9

CDR3nt: TGTGCCAGCAGTAAGCCTGGTGAGCAGTTCTTC
CDR3aa: CASSKPGEQFF
d_gene: NA
abundance: once
len: 11
j_gene: TRBJ2-1
v_gene: TRBV6-5

CDR3nt: TGCAGCGCCCTAGGTGACCGATCCTCTGGAAACACCATATATTTT
CDR3aa: CSALGDRSSGNTIYF
d_gene: NA
abundance: once
len: 15
j_gene: TRBJ1-3
v_gene: TRBV29-1

CDR3nt: TGTGCCAGCAGCACGACCGGGACAGGGCGCGGGAACTATGGCTACACCTTC
CDR3aa: CASSTTGTGRGNYGYTF
d_gene: TRBD1
abundance: NA
len: 17
j_gene: TRBJ1-2
v_gene: TRBV7-9

CDR3nt: TGTGCCAGCAGTCGCTCAGGGGACAATCAGCCCCAGCATTTT
CDR3aa: CASSRSGDNQPQHF
d_gene: NA
abundance: NA
len: 14
j_gene: TRBJ1-5
v_gene: TRBV6-6

CDR3nt: TGCGCCAGCAGCTCAGGGGGACAGCTACTAGCAGGGAATGAGCAGTTCTTC
CDR3aa: CASSSGGQLLAGNEQFF
d_gene: NA
abundance: NA
len: 17
j_gene: TRBJ2-1
v_gene: TRBV5-1

CDR3nt: TGTGCCAGCTCCCCGGAGCTAGCGCGCGAGCAGTTCTTC
CDR3aa: CASSPELAREQFF
d_gene: NA
abundance: NA
len: 13
j_gene: TRBJ2-1
v_gene: TRBV18

CDR3nt: TGCGCCAGCAGCTTGGCGGTGAGGGATACGCAGTATTTT
CDR3aa: CASSLAVRDTQYF
d_gene: NA
abundance: NA
len: 13
j_gene: TRBJ2-3
v_gene: TRBV5-1

CDR3nt: TGTGCCAGCAGCGTAGCAAATGGGGAGCAGTACTTC
CDR3aa: CASSVANGEQYF
d_gene: NA
abundance: NA
len: 12
j_gene: TRBJ2-5
v_gene: TRBV9

CDR3nt: TGCGCCAGCAGCTTGTCCAGGGGCGATGAAAAACTGTTTTTT
CDR3aa: CASSLSRGDEKLFF
d_gene: NA
abundance: NA
len: 14
j_gene: TRBJ1-4
v_gene: TRBV5-1

CDR3nt: TGTGCCAGCAGCCCAGGGGACAGGAGCATAAATGAGCAGTTCTTC
CDR3aa: CASSPGDRSINEQFF
d_gene: TRBD1
abundance: NA
len: 15
j_gene: TRBJ2-1
v_gene: TRBV7-3

CDR3nt: TGCGCCAGCAGTGACGGGGGAGGGACTGAAGCTTTCTTT
CDR3aa: CASSDGGGTEAFF
d_gene: NA
abundance: NA
len: 13
j_gene: TRBJ1-1
v_gene: TRBV10-1

CDR3nt: TGTGCCAGCAGTAATCCGGGAGACTATGGCTACACCTTC
CDR3aa: CASSNPGDYGYTF
d_gene: NA
abundance: NA
len: 13
j_gene: TRBJ1-2
v_gene: TRBV9

CDR3nt: TGTGCCAGCAGCCCCCGGGGGGTAAGGGGCTACACCTTC
CDR3aa: CASSPRGVRGYTF
d_gene: NA
abundance: few
len: 13
j_gene: TRBJ1-2
v_gene: TRBV9

CDR3nt: TGTGCCAGCAGCTTAGTCAGCGGGATGGGGAATGAGCAGTTCTTC
CDR3aa: CASSLVSGMGNEQFF
d_gene: TRBD2
abundance: NA
len: 15
j_gene: TRBJ2-1
v_gene: TRBV7-9

CDR3nt: TGTGCCAGCAACGACAGGGGGCCCGGCACTGAAGCTTTCTTT
CDR3aa: CASNDRGPGTEAFF
d_gene: TRBD1
abundance: few
len: 14
j_gene: TRBJ1-1
v_gene: TRBV6-1

CDR3nt: TGTGCCAGCCTGACTAGCGGGAGGCCTGATGAGCAGTTCTTC
CDR3aa: CASLTSGRPDEQFF
d_gene: TRBD2
abundance: NA
len: 14
j_gene: TRBJ2-1
v_gene: TRBV27

CDR3nt: TGTGCCAGCAGTGAACCTCGCTACGAGCAGTACTTC
CDR3aa: CASSEPRYEQYF
d_gene: NA
abundance: few
len: 12
j_gene: TRBJ2-7
v_gene: TRBV2

CDR3nt: TGTGCCAGCAGTTCGACAGGGGGCTTTTCACCCCTCCACTTT
CDR3aa: CASSSTGGFSPLHF
d_gene: TRBD1
abundance: NA
len: 14
j_gene: TRBJ1-6
v_gene: TRBV28

CDR3nt: TGTGCCAGCAGTTTTAATAACATTCAGTACTTC
CDR3aa: CASSFNNIQYF
d_gene: NA
abundance: NA
len: 11
j_gene: TRBJ2-4
v_gene: TRBV27

CDR3nt: TGTGCCAGCAGTTACTCCCGGGAGAGGCACACTGAAGCTTTCTTT
CDR3aa: CASSYSRERHTEAFF
d_gene: NA
abundance: few
len: 15
j_gene: TRBJ1-1
v_gene: TRBV6-5

CDR3nt: TGTGCCAGCAGTTTAACCCGGGGGAATGAAAAACTGTTTTTT
CDR3aa: CASSLTRGNEKLFF
d_gene: NA
abundance: NA
len: 14
j_gene: TRBJ1-4
v_gene: TRBV28

CDR3nt: TGCAGTGCGAGGTCGCAGCGTGAAGCTTTCTTT
CDR3aa: CSARSQREAFF
d_gene: NA
abundance: NA
len: 11
j_gene: TRBJ1-1
v_gene: TRBV20-1

CDR3nt: TGTGCCTGGAGTGTACTGAGGCAGAACACTGAAGCTTTCTTT
CDR3aa: CAWSVLRQNTEAFF
d_gene: NA
abundance: NA
len: 14
j_gene: TRBJ1-1
v_gene: TRBV30

CDR3nt: TGTGCCAGCAGTAAACCGGGACAGGGGAATGAAAAACTGTTTTTT
CDR3aa: CASSKPGQGNEKLFF
d_gene: TRBD1
abundance: few
len: 15
j_gene: TRBJ1-4
v_gene: TRBV9

CDR3nt: TGCGCCAGCAGCCCGACTAGCCGAACATACAATGAGCAGTTCTTC
CDR3aa: CASSPTSRTYNEQFF
d_gene: TRBD2
abundance: NA
len: 15
j_gene: TRBJ2-1
v_gene: TRBV5-1